Listed below are T cell receptor beta chains from one sample, sequenced in a study of shared clonotypes between healthy human individuals. Profiling relied on immunoSEQ multiplex PCR, and the TCRdb table lists in-frame clones only, not all of them. The sample includes over a million clones, roughly 96% of them seen just once. Sample: naive CD4+ T cells sorted from blood. These receptor sequences come from a man aged 30 to 45 in good health. Both conserved end residues are part of each CDR3. The order of the fields is J gene, D gene, V gene, clone size, CDR3 protein, CDR3 DNA. A D gene is named only where the DNA matches it firmly. Clone sizes are given selectively: once, few, many, or a class where the clone is expanded.

>TRBJ1-5|-|TRBV30|-
CAWSVGAVYSNQPQHF
TGTGCCTGGAGTGTGGGGGCAGTCTATAGCAATCAGCCCCAGCATTTT
>TRBJ1-2|-|TRBV11-2|-
CASSPENYGYTF
TGTGCCAGCAGTCCGGAAAACTATGGCTACACCTTC
>TRBJ2-1|-|TRBV9|-
CASSVVGISREQFF
TGTGCCAGCAGCGTAGTAGGGATTAGCCGTGAGCAGTTCTTC
>TRBJ1-2|TRBD1|TRBV5-6|-
CASSFSRGPSLYGYTF
TGTGCCAGCAGCTTCTCCAGGGGGCCATCACTCTATGGCTACACCTTC
>TRBJ2-7|TRBD1|TRBV7-9|-
CASSLRDSSYEQYF
TGTGCCAGCAGCCTCCGGGACAGCTCCTACGAGCAGTACTTC
>TRBJ2-5|TRBD1|TRBV27|-
CASSLGPPGQGTTWETQYF
TGTGCCAGCAGTTTGGGTCCACCGGGACAGGGTACTACATGGGAGACCCAGTACTTC
>TRBJ2-1|-|TRBV5-5|-
CASRATNPSYNEQFF
TGTGCCAGCAGGGCGACTAACCCTTCCTACAATGAGCAGTTCTTC
>TRBJ1-5|-|TRBV18|-
CASSPDRFNQPQHF
TGTGCCAGCTCACCCGACAGATTCAATCAGCCCCAGCATTTT
>TRBJ2-6|-|TRBV6-4|many
CASSESSGANVLTF
TGTGCCAGCAGTGAGAGCTCTGGGGCCAACGTCCTGACTTTC
>TRBJ2-7|TRBD1|TRBV7-9|-
CASSSQGVVGEQYF
TGTGCCAGCAGCTCACAGGGGGTAGTGGGTGAGCAGTACTTC
>TRBJ2-7|TRBD2|TRBV9|-
CASSVDSGRGYEQYF
TGTGCCAGCAGCGTAGACAGCGGGAGAGGTTACGAGCAGTACTTC
>TRBJ1-4|-|TRBV7-9|-
CASSPSGGLREKLFF
TGTGCCAGCAGCCCGAGTGGAGGGCTGCGTGAAAAACTGTTTTTT
>TRBJ2-5|-|TRBV5-1|-
CASSLAGRETQYF
TGCGCCAGCAGCTTGGCAGGGAGAGAGACCCAGTACTTC
>TRBJ2-7|TRBD2|TRBV5-1|-
CASSTGLAGAYEQYF
TGCGCCAGCAGCACCGGACTAGCGGGAGCCTACGAGCAGTACTTC
>TRBJ2-1|-|TRBV10-1|-
CASSRGKDTEQFF
TGCGCCAGCAGTCGCGGGAAGGATACTGAGCAGTTCTTC
>TRBJ2-3|TRBD1|TRBV7-2|-
CASSFLGTGLDGNTQYF
TGTGCCAGCAGCTTTCTTGGGACAGGGCTCGACGGCAATACGCAGTATTTT
>TRBJ2-5|TRBD2|TRBV11-2|-
CASSPTSDQETQYF
TGTGCCAGCAGCCCTACTAGCGATCAAGAGACCCAGTACTTC
>TRBJ2-3|TRBD2|TRBV7-6|-
CASSSPGLAVDTQYF
TGTGCCAGCAGCTCCCCGGGACTAGCGGTAGATACGCAGTATTTT
>TRBJ2-7|TRBD2|TRBV5-4|-
CASSLALGGVEQYF
TGTGCCAGCAGCTTGGCCTTGGGGGGGGTCGAGCAGTACTTC
>TRBJ2-1|TRBD2|TRBV7-6|-
CASSLRTLAGGRPQVDNEQFF
TGTGCCAGCAGCCTTAGAACGTTAGCGGGAGGGCGACCCCAGGTCGACAATGAGCAGTTCTTC
>TRBJ2-2|-|TRBV6-1|-
CASSVRSVTNTGELFF
TGTGCCAGCAGTGTGAGGTCCGTGACGAACACCGGGGAGCTGTTTTTT
>TRBJ1-2|TRBD1|TRBV18|-
CASSPQGGNYGYTF
TGTGCCAGCTCACCGCAGGGGGGCAACTATGGCTACACCTTC
>TRBJ2-7|-|TRBV6-5|-
CAIGQGPYEQYF
TGTGCCATTGGTCAGGGGCCGTACGAGCAGTACTTC
>TRBJ2-6|-|TRBV6-5|once
CASSYLGDSGANVLTF
TGTGCCAGCAGTTACTTGGGGGACTCTGGGGCCAACGTCCTGACTTTC
>TRBJ2-5|TRBD2|TRBV10-2|-
CASTPGASGMETQYF
TGCGCCAGCACGCCCGGGGCTAGCGGGATGGAGACCCAGTACTTC
>TRBJ1-3|-|TRBV19|-
CATSVRGKGNTIYF
TGTGCCACCTCGGTGAGGGGGAAAGGAAACACCATATATTTT
>TRBJ1-4|TRBD1|TRBV9|-
CASSGHRGPNEKLFF
TGTGCCAGCAGCGGCCACAGGGGACCTAATGAAAAACTGTTTTTT
>TRBJ1-1|-|TRBV18|-
CASSPLTADLGAFF
TGTGCCAGCTCACCACTCACGGCAGACCTAGGGGCTTTCTTT
>TRBJ1-2|-|TRBV18|-
CASSPRGSANYGYTF
TGTGCCAGCTCACCACGGGGATCAGCTAACTATGGCTACACCTTC
>TRBJ2-2|-|TRBV18|-
CASSPPSGTGELFF
TGTGCCAGCTCACCACCGTCGGGCACCGGGGAGCTGTTTTTT
>TRBJ1-5|-|TRBV30|-
CAWSRSGDQPQHF
TGTGCCTGGAGTAGGTCAGGGGACCAGCCCCAGCATTTT
>TRBJ2-7|-|TRBV5-1|once
CASSSIGVREQYF
TGCGCCAGCAGCTCGATCGGGGTCCGCGAGCAGTACTTC
>TRBJ2-5|-|TRBV21-1|-
CASSNQETQYF
TGTGCCAGCAGCAATCAAGAGACCCAGTACTTC
>TRBJ1-2|-|TRBV27|-
CASPSKITLKLSGYTF
TGTGCCAGCCCGTCCAAAATTACCCTGAAATTGAGCGGCTACACCTTC
>TRBJ2-7|TRBD2|TRBV14|-
CASSQDRRLAPTYEQYF
TGTGCCAGCAGCCAAGATCGCAGACTAGCGCCGACCTACGAGCAGTACTTC
>TRBJ2-2|-|TRBV10-1|-
CASSENTGELFF
TGCGCCAGCAGTGAGAACACCGGGGAGCTGTTTTTT
>TRBJ2-3|-|TRBV30|once
CAWSGPQKGNTDTQYF
TGTGCCTGGAGTGGACCACAAAAAGGGAACACAGATACGCAGTATTTT
>TRBJ1-5|-|TRBV9|-
CASSTGNSNQPQHF
TGTGCCAGCAGTACAGGCAATAGCAATCAGCCCCAGCATTTT
>TRBJ2-7|-|TRBV6-1|-
CASSEGLGLGEQYF
TGTGCCAGCAGTGAAGGTCTGGGGTTAGGCGAGCAGTACTTC
>TRBJ2-1|TRBD2|TRBV28|-
CASSFLAGGAGEQFF
TGTGCCAGCAGTTTCCTAGCGGGAGGGGCTGGTGAGCAGTTCTTC
>TRBJ1-2|-|TRBV2|once
CASRRAGYGYTF
TGTGCCAGCCGTAGGGCCGGCTATGGCTACACCTTC
>TRBJ2-2|-|TRBV9|-
CASTPLFSSENTGELFF
TGTGCCAGCACCCCATTGTTCTCTAGCGAGAACACCGGGGAGCTGTTTTTT
>TRBJ2-7|-|TRBV5-3|-
CARSLYPGGAYEQYF
TGTGCCAGAAGCTTGTATCCAGGGGGGGCCTACGAGCAGTACTTC
>TRBJ2-5|-|TRBV21-1|-
CASSKPGSKETQYF
TGTGCCAGCAGCAAACCGGGGTCAAAAGAGACCCAGTACTTC
>TRBJ1-5|TRBD1|TRBV18|-
CASSGQGDQPQHF
TGTGCCAGCTCGGGCCAGGGGGATCAGCCCCAGCATTTT
>TRBJ2-2|TRBD2|TRBV11-2|-
CASGTILRLAENTGELFF
TGTGCCAGCGGCACTATTTTAAGGCTAGCGGAAAACACCGGGGAGCTGTTTTTT
>TRBJ2-7|-|TRBV18|-
CASSPYSYEQYF
TGTGCCAGCTCACCCTACTCCTACGAGCAGTACTTC
>TRBJ1-1|-|TRBV6-1|-
CASSGTMNTEAFF
TGTGCCAGCAGTGGGACAATGAACACTGAAGCTTTCTTT
>TRBJ2-7|TRBD1|TRBV19|-
CATTDRAEGRYEQYF
TGTGCCACCACGGACAGGGCGGAGGGGAGATACGAGCAGTACTTC
>TRBJ1-2|-|TRBV4-1|-
CASSQVFSYGYTF
TGCGCCAGCAGCCAAGTATTCTCGTATGGCTACACCTTC
>TRBJ2-7|TRBD1|TRBV5-1|-
CASSPGQSFYEQYF
TGCGCCAGCAGCCCGGGACAGAGTTTCTACGAGCAGTACTTC
>TRBJ2-2|-|TRBV18|-
CASSPSGSNTGELFF
TGTGCCAGCTCACCAAGTGGGTCGAACACCGGGGAGCTGTTTTTT
>TRBJ1-5|-|TRBV5-8|once
CASSTGQKNQPQHF
TGTGCCAGCAGCACCGGACAGAAGAATCAGCCCCAGCATTTT
>TRBJ2-7|-|TRBV10-3|-
CAISEGTPTYEQYF
TGTGCCATCAGTGAAGGGACACCAACCTACGAGCAGTACTTC
>TRBJ2-7|-|TRBV5-1|-
CASSLTTGYEQYF
TGCGCCAGCAGCTTAACGACCGGCTACGAGCAGTACTTC
>TRBJ2-6|-|TRBV9|-
CASGGFPSGANVLTF
TGTGCCAGCGGGGGGTTTCCCTCTGGGGCCAACGTCCTGACTTTC
>TRBJ1-3|-|TRBV5-1|-
CASSLALDRSSGNTIYF
TGCGCCAGCAGCTTGGCCCTTGACAGAAGCTCTGGAAACACCATATATTTT
>TRBJ2-1|-|TRBV20-1|once
CSAERNEQFF
TGCAGTGCTGAGAGAAATGAGCAGTTCTTC
>TRBJ2-1|-|TRBV28|-
CASSVFNEQFF
TGTGCCAGCAGTGTCTTCAATGAGCAGTTCTTC